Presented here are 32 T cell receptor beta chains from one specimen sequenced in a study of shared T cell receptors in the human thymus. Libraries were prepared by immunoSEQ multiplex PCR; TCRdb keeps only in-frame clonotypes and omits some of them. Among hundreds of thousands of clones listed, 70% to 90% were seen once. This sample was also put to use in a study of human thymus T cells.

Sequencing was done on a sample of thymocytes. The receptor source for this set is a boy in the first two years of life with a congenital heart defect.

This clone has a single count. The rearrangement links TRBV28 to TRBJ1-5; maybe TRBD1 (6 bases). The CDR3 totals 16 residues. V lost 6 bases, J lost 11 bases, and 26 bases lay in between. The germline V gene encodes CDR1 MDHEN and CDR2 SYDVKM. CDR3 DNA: TGTGCCAGCAGCCTAGCCCGGGACACCACTTTATGGGCCCAGCATTTT. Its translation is CASSLARDTTLWAQHF.

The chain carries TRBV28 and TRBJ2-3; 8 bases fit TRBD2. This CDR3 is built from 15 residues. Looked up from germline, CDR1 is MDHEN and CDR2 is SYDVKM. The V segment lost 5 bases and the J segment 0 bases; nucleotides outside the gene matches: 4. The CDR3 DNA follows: TGTGCCAGCAGTCAGACTAGCGTAAGCACAGATACGCAGTATTTT. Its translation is CASSQTSVSTDTQYF.

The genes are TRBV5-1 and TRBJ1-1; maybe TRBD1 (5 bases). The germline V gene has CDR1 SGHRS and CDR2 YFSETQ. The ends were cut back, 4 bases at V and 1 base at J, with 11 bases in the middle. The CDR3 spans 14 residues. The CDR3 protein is CASSQNQGNTEAFF. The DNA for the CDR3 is TGCGCCAGCAGCCAAAATCAGGGGAACACTGAAGCTTTCTTT.

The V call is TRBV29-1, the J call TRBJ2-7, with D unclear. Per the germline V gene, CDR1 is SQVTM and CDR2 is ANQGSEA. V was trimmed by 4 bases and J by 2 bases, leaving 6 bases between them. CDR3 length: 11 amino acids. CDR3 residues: CSVVVAYEQYF. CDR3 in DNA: TGCAGCGTTGTTGTAGCCTACGAGCAGTACTTC.

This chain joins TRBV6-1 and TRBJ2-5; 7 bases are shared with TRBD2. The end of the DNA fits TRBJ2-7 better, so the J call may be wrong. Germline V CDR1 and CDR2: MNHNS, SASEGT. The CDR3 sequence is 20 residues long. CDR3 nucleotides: TGTGCCAGCAGTGAGACCCCTACTAGCGTCCTCCCCTGGGTGTCCTACGAGCAGTACTTC. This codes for CASSETPTSVLPWVSYEQYF.

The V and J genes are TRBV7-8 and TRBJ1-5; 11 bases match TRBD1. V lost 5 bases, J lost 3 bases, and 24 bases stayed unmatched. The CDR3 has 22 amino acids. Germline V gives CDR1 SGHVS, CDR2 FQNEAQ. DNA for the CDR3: TGTGCCAGCAGCCAACAGGCCACCGGGACAGGGGGTGGAGGGGTACCCAATCAGCCCCAGCATTTT. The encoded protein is CASSQQATGTGGGGVPNQPQHF.

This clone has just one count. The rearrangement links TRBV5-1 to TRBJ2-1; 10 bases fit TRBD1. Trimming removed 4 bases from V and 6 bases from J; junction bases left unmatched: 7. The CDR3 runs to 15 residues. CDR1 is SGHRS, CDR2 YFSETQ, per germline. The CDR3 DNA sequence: TGCGCCAGCAGCACCGGACAGGGGGTATTCAATGAGCAGTTCTTC. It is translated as CASSTGQGVFNEQFF.

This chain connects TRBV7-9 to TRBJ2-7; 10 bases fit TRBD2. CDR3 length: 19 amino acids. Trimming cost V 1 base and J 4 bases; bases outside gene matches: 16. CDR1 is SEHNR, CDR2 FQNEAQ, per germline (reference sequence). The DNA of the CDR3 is TGTGCCAGCAGCTTAGTATCACCTTCCTCTAGCGGGAGCCCTTACGAGCAGTACTTC. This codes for CASSLVSPSSSGSPYEQYF.

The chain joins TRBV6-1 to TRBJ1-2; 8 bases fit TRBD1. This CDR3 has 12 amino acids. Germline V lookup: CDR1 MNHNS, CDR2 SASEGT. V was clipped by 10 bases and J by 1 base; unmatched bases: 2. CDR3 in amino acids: CATRGRNYGYTF. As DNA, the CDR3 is TGTGCCACCAGGGGGCGTAACTATGGCTACACCTTC.

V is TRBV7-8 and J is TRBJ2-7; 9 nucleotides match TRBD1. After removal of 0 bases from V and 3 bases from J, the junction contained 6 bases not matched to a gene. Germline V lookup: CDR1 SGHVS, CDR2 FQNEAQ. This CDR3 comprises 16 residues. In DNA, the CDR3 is TGTGCCAGCAGCTTAGCTCCGGGACAGGGTGACTACGAGCAGTACTTC. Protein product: CASSLAPGQGDYEQYF.

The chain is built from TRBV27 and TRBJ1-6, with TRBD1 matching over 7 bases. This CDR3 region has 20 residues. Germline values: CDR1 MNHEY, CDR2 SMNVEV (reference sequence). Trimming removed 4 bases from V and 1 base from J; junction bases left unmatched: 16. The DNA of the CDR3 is TGTGCCAGCAGTTCCGTCTCTGACAGGGAAGGTCGTTCCTATAATTCACCCCTCCACTTT. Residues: CASSSVSDREGRSYNSPLHF.

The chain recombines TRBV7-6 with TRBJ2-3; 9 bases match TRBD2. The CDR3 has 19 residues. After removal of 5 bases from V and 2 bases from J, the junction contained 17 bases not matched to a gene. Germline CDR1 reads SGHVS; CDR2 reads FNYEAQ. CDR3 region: CASSRGWGSGRPHTDTQYF. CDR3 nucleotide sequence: TGTGCCAGCAGCCGGGGGTGGGGTAGCGGGAGACCTCACACAGATACGCAGTATTTT.

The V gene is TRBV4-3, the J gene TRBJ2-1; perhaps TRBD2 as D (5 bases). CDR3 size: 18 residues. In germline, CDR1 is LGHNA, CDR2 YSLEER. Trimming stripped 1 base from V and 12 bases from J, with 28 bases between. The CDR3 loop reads CASSQVHPGSIQTSAQFF. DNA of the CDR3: TGCGCCAGCAGCCAAGTCCATCCGGGGTCAATTCAAACAAGTGCGCAGTTCTTC.

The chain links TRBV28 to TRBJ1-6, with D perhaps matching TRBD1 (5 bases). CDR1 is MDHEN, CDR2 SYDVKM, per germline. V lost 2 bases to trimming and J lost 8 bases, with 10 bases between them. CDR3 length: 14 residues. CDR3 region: CASSLEGRDSPLHF. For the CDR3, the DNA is TGTGCCAGCAGTTTAGAGGGGAGGGATTCACCCCTCCACTTT.

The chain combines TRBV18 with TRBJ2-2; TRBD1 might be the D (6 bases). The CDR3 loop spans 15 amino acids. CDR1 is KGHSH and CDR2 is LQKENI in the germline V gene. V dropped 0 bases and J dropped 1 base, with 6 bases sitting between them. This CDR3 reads CASSPPDRNTGELFF. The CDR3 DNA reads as TGTGCCAGCTCACCACCGGACAGGAACACCGGGGAGCTGTTTTTT.

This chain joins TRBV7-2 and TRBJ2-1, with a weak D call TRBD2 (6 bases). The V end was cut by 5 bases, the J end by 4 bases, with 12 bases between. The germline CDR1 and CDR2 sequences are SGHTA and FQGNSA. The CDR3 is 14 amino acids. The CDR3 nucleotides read TGTGCCAGCAGCCCGGGACTGCAATACAATGAGCAGTTCTTC. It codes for CASSPGLQYNEQFF.

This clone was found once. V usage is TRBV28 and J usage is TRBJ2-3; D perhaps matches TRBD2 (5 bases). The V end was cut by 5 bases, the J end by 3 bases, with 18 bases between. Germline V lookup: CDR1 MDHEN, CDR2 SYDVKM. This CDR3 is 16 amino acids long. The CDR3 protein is CASSLSTGWGTDTQYF. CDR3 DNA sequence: TGTGCCAGCAGTCTCTCAACGGGGTGGGGTACAGATACGCAGTATTTT. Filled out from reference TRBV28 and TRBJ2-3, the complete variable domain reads DVKVTQSSRYLVKRTGEKVFLECVQDMDHENMFWYRQDPGLGLRLIYFSYDVKMKEKGDIPEGYSVSREKKERFSLILESASTNQTSMYLCASSLSTGWGTDTQYFGPGTRLTVL.

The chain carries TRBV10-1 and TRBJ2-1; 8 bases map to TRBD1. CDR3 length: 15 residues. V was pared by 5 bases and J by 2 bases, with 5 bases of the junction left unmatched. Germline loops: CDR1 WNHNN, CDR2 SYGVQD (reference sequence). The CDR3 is CASSPGQGTYNEQFF. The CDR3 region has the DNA TGCGCCAGCAGTCCCGGACAGGGCACCTACAATGAGCAGTTCTTC.

For the CDR3, the DNA is TGCGCCAGCAGTTATTACCGGGACAGAACCTACTCCATGAACACTGAAGCTTTCTTT. This sequence encodes CASSYYRDRTYSMNTEAFF. The chain carries TRBV5-1 and TRBJ1-1; 7 bases fit TRBD1. This CDR3 is built from 19 residues. The germline V gene encodes CDR1 SGHRS and CDR2 YFSETQ. V was pared by 5 bases and J by 0 bases, with 19 bases of the junction left unmatched.

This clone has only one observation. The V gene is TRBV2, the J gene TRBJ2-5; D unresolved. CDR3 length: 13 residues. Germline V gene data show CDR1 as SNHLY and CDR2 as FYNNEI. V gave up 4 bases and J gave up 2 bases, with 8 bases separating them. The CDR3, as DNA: TGTGCCAGCAGTGGTTCGACTCAAGAGACCCAGTACTTC. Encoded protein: CASSGSTQETQYF. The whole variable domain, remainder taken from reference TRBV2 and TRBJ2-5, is EPEVTQTPSHQVTQMGQEVILRCVPISNHLYFYWYRQILGQKVEFLVSFYNNEISEKSEIFDDQFSVERPDGSNFTLKIRSTKLEDSAMYFCASSGSTQETQYFGPGTRLLVL.

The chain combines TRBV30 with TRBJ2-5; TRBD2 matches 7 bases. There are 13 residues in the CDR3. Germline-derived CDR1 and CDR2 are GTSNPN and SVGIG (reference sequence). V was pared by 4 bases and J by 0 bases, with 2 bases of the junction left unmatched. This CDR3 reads CAWNAGDQETQYF. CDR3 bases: TGTGCCTGGAATGCGGGAGACCAAGAGACCCAGTACTTC.

CDR3 DNA sequence: TGTGCCAGCAGCATCATAGCGGGGGCACTCCGGGAGACCCAGTACTTC. It codes for CASSIIAGALRETQYF. The rearrangement links TRBV9 to TRBJ2-5, with 9 bases matching TRBD2. The ends lost 4 bases at V and 5 bases at J; junction bases unmatched: 12. Germline V gene lookup returns CDR1 SGDLS and CDR2 YYNGEE. The CDR3 runs 16 residues.

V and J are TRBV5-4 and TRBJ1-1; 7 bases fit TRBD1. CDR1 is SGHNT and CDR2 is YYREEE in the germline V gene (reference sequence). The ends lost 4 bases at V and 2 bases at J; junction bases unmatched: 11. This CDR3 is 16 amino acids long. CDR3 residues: CASSGQRQGLNTEAFF. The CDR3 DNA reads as TGTGCCAGCAGCGGACAACGACAGGGTTTAAACACTGAAGCTTTCTTT.

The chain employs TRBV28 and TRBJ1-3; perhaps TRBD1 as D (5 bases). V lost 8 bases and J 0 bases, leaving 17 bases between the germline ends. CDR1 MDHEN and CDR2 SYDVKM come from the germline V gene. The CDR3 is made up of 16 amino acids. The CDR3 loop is CASVGRDLPSGNTIYF. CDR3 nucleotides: TGTGCCAGCGTAGGCAGGGATCTCCCCTCTGGAAACACCATATATTTT.

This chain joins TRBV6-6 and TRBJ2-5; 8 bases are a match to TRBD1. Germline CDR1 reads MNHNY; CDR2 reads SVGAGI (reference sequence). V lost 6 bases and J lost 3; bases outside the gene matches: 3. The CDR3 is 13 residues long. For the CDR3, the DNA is TGTGCCAGCAGCCCGGACAGGGAAGAGACCCAGTACTTC. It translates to CASSPDREETQYF.

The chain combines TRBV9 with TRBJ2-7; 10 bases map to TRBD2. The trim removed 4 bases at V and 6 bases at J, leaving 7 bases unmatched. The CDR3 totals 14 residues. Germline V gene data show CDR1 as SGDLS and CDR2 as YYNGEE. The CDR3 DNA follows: TGTGCCAGCAGCCCCGGTCTAGCGGGAGCCGAGCAGTACTTC. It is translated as CASSPGLAGAEQYF.

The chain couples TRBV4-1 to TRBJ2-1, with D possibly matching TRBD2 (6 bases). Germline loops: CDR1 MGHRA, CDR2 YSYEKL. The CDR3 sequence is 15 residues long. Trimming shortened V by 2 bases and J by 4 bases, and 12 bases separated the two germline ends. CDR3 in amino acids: CASSQCGTTYNEQFF. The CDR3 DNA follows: TGCGCCAGCAGCCAATGCGGGACCACATACAATGAGCAGTTCTTC.

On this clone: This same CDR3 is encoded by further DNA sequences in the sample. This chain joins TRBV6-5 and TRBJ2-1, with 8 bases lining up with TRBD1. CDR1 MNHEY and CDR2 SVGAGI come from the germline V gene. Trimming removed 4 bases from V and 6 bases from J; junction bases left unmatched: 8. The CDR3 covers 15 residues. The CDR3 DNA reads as TGTGCCAGCAGTTTTGGACAGGGCTCGGGCAATGAGCAGTTCTTC. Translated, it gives CASSFGQGSGNEQFF.

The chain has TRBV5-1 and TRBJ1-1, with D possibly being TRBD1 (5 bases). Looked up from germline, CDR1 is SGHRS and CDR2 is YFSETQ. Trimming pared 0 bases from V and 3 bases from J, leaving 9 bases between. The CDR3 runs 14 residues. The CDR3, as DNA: TGCGCCAGCAGCTTGGAATGGGGCCACACTGAAGCTTTCTTT. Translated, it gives CASSLEWGHTEAFF.

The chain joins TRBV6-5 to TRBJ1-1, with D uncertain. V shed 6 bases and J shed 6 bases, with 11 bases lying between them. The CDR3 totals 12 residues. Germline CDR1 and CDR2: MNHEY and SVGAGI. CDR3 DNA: TGTGCCAGCAGGGCGGAGGGATCTGAAGCTTTCTTT. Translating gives CASRAEGSEAFF.

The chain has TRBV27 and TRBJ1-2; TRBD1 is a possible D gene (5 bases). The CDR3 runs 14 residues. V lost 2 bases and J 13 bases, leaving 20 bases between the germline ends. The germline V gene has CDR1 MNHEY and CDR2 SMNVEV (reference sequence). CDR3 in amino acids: CASSLGQGTGSATF. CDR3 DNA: TGTGCCAGCAGTTTAGGGCAGGGAACAGGCTCGGCCACCTTC.

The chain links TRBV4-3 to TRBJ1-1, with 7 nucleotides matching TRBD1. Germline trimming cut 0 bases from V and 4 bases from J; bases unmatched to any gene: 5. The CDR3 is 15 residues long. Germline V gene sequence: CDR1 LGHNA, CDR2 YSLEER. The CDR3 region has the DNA TGCGCCAGCAGCCAAGACCTACAGGGGATCACTGAAGCTTTCTTT. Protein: CASSQDLQGITEAFF.